What follows are 6 T cell receptor beta chains derived from one specimen sequenced in a study of blood T cell repertoires in COVID-19. Using immunoSEQ multiplex PCR, the repertoire was profiled, and TCRdb retains in-frame clones only, with some absent. The sample shows about 250,000 clones, 84% of them seen only once. Sequencing was performed on peripheral blood. These receptor sequences come from a woman aged 40 to 50 who had recovered from COVID-19.

This clone was recorded once. This sequence joins TRBV9 and TRBJ1-2, with D tentatively TRBD1 (6 bases). Trimming took 3 bases from V and 2 from J, leaving 29 bases between them. CDR1 SGDLS and CDR2 YYNGEE come from the germline V gene. This CDR3 is built from 20 residues. The CDR3 DNA reads TGTGCCAGCAGCGCCCGCTCTCGAAGGTCGGCAGGGGACAACAACTATGGCTACACCTTC. The encoded protein is CASSARSRRSAGDNNYGYTF.

This clone occurred a few times. V usage is TRBV21-1 and J usage is TRBJ1-1. TRBV21-1 is labeled a pseudogene. There are 15 residues in the CDR3. CDR3 coding DNA: TGTGCCAGCAGCAGGCCGTGGCAGCGGAACACTGAAGCTTTCTTT. Its translation is CASSRPWQRNTEAFF.

This clone was observed a handful of times. V usage is TRBV10-3 and J usage is TRBJ1-5; tentatively, D is TRBD1 (5 bases). The CDR3 is made up of 12 amino acids. V was clipped by 8 bases and J by 7 bases, with 12 bases between them. Germline values: CDR1 ENHRY, CDR2 SYGVKD. Written as DNA, the CDR3 is TGTGCCATCGGGCAGGGCGGACAGCCCCAGCATTTT. Its translation: CAIGQGGQPQHF.

This clone was picked up one time. The chain carries TRBV19 and TRBJ2-7, with 8 bases matching TRBD1. Germline V gene sequence: CDR1 LNHDA, CDR2 SQIVND (reference sequence). Losses at the gene ends were 5 bases for V and 4 bases for J; bases not matched to a gene: 4. This CDR3 contains 13 residues. For the CDR3, the DNA is TGTGCCAGTAGTCAAAGACAGGGGTACGAGCAGTACTTC. Its translation is CASSQRQGYEQYF. The variable domain in full, with the rest retrieved from reference TRBV19 and TRBJ2-7, is DGGITQSPKYLFRKEGQNVTLSCEQNLNHDAMYWYRQDPGQGLRLIYYSQIVNDFQKGDIAEGYSVSREKKESFPLTVTSAQKNPTAFYLCASSQRQGYEQYFGPGTRLTVT.

In its sample, this clone was seen a few times. The chain employs TRBV2 and TRBJ1-1; D is undetermined. Per the germline V gene, CDR1 is SNHLY and CDR2 is FYNNEI. The CDR3 is 15 residues long. V was clipped by 7 bases and J by 1 base, with 16 bases between them. The CDR3 spells CASKREHLGNTEAFF. The CDR3 DNA reads as TGTGCCAGCAAGAGGGAGCACTTGGGGAACACTGAAGCTTTCTTT. The variable domain in full, completed from reference TRBV2 and TRBJ1-1, reads EPEVTQTPSHQVTQMGQEVILRCVPISNHLYFYWYRQILGQKVEFLVSFYNNEISEKSEIFDDQFSVERPDGSNFTLKIRSTKLEDSAMYFCASKREHLGNTEAFFGQGTRLTVV.

The rearrangement uses TRBV4-1 and TRBJ2-7; D remains unclear. This CDR3 region has 14 residues. The V gene's germline CDR1 is MGHRA and CDR2 YSYEKL. Trimming shortened V by 1 base and J by 6 bases, and 13 bases separated the two germline ends. The CDR3 protein is CASSQGLTTGEQYF. CDR3 nucleotide sequence: TGCGCCAGCAGCCAAGGCCTCACCACCGGCGAGCAGTACTTC.